This TCR beta chain was captured in a study of synovial regulatory T cells in juvenile arthritis. This clone is classed as medium-sized by frequency. Germline V gene lookup returns CDR1 LNHDA and CDR2 SQIVND (reference sequence). The CDR3 consists of 14 residues. The entry carries no DNA sequence. The assay was immunoSEQ multiplex PCR, and TCRdb's table has in-frame clones only and misses some. This specimen shows about 2,100 clones; the ten leading clones hold around a fifth. Matched peripheral blood accompanied the synovial fluid taken from each patient with active arthritis. The approximately eleven donors had active juvenile idiopathic arthritis, with 3 polyarticular and 8 oligoarticular cases. Median age approximately 11 years (roughly 2.3-25); median disease duration around seven years (0.2-19.1). Synovial Treg cells showed FOXP3 TSDR demethylation like blood Treg cells.

This clonotype originated in a donor aged 2 to 35 with juvenile idiopathic arthritis. V is TRBV19 and J is TRBJ1-2; as DNA is missing, the TRBD1 call by TCRdb cannot be tested. The sample comprised Treg cells from the synovium. CDR3: CASSISQGMYGYTF.